This T cell receptor beta chain was found in a study of beta chain features in type 1 diabetes. Expressed TCRB transcripts were sequenced, since all the RNA that had been isolated was reverse transcribed. The method was immunoSEQ multiplex PCR; TCRdb's version includes in-frame clones alone and lacks a portion of them. The data hold a few hundred thousand clones, with roughly 22% observed a single time. Study-wide results and caveats: There was a moderate but significant shortening of TCRB CDR3s in all four CD4+ subsets of Type 1 diabetes patients.

A word on this clone: Its specificity is not known.

The CDR3 is made up of 14 amino acids. CDR1 and CDR2 (germline): KGHSH, LQKENI. The junction had 5 bases not matched to a gene; V was cut back by 4 bases and J by 6 bases. The clonotype was recovered from a middle-aged woman with type 1 diabetes. V gene TRBV18 combines with J gene TRBJ2-7, with 11 positions matching TRBD2. Sequenced: naive CD4+ T cells from blood. The CDR3 region has the DNA TGTGCCAGCTCACTTAGCGGGGGGGCCGGCGAGCAGTACTTC. Translating gives CASSLSGGAGEQYF.